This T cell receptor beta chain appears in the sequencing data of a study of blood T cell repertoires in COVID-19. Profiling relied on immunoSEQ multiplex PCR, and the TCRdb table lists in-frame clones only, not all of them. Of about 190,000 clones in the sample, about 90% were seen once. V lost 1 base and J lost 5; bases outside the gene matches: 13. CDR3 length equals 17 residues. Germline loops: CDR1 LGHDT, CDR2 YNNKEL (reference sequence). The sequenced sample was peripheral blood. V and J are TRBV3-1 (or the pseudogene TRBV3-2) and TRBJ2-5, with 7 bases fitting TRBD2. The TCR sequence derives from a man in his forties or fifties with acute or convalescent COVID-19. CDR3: CASSQGLAGVLGETQYF. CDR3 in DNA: TGTGCCAGCAGCCAAGGACTAGCAGGAGTCCTCGGGGAGACCCAGTACTTC.